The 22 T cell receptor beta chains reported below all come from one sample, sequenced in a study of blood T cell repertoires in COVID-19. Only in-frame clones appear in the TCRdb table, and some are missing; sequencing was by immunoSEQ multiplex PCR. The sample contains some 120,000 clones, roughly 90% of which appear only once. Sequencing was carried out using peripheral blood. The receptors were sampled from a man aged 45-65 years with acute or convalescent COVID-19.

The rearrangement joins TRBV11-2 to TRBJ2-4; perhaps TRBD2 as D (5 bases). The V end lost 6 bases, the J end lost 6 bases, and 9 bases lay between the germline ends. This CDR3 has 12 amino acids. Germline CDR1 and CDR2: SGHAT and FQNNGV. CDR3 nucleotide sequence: TGTGCCAGCAGAGACGCGGGAAACATTCAGTACTTC. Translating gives CASRDAGNIQYF.

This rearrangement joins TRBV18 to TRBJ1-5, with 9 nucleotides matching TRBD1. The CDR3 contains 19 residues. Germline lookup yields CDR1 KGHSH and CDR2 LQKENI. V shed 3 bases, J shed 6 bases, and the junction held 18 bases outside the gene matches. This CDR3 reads CASSPTPPGQGHGGQPQHF. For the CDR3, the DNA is TGTGCCAGCTCACCTACCCCCCCGGGACAGGGTCACGGAGGTCAGCCCCAGCATTTT.

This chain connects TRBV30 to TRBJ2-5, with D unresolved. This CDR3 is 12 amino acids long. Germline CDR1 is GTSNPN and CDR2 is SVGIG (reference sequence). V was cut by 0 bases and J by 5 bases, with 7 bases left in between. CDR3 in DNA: TGTGCCTGGAGTGTAACGGTGGAGACCCAGTACTTC. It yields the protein CAWSVTVETQYF.

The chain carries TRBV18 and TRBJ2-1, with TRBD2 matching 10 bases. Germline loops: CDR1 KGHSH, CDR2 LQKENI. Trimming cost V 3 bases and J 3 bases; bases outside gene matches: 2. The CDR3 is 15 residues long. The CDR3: CASSPRTSGYNEQFF. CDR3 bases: TGTGCCAGCTCACCGAGGACTAGCGGCTACAATGAGCAGTTCTTC.

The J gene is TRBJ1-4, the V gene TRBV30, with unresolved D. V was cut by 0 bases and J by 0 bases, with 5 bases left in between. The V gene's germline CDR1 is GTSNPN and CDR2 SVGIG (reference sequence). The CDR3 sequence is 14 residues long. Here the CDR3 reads CAWSVEATNEKLFF. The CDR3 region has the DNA TGTGCCTGGAGTGTCGAGGCAACTAATGAAAAACTGTTTTTT.

The CDR3 DNA follows: TGTGCCAGCAGTCCCGATACTACCTACGAGCAGTACTTC. Residues: CASSPDTTYEQYF. The chain recombines TRBV27 with TRBJ2-7; no definite D call. V lost 5 bases to trimming and J lost 2 bases, with 10 bases between them. The CDR3 extends over 13 amino acids. The V gene's germline CDR1 is MNHEY and CDR2 SMNVEV (reference sequence).

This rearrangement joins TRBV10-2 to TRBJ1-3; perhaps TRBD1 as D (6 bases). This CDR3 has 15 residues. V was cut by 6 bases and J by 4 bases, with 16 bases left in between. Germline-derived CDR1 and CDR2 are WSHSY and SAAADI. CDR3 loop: CASSPLDRLGNTIYF. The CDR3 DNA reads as TGCGCCAGCAGCCCCCTCGACAGGCTCGGAAACACCATATATTTT.

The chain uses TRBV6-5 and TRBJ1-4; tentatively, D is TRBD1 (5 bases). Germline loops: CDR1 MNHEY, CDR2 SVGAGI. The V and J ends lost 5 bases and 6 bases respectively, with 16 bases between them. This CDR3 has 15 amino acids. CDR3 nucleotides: TGTGCCAGCAGTCCATCGGGCAGGGTGGATGAAAAACTGTTTTTT. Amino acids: CASSPSGRVDEKLFF.

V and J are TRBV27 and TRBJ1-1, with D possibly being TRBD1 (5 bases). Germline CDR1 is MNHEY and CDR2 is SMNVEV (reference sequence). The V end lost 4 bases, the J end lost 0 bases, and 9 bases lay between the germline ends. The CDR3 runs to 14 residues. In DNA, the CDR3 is TGTGCCAGCAGTTCGGCAGGGCTGAACACTGAAGCTTTCTTT. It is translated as CASSSAGLNTEAFF.

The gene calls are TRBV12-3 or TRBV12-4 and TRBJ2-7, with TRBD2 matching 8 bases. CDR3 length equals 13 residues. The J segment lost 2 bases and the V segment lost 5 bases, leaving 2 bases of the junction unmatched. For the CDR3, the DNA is TGTGCCAGCAGTCAGGGACTAGCCTACGAGCAGTACTTC. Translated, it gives CASSQGLAYEQYF.

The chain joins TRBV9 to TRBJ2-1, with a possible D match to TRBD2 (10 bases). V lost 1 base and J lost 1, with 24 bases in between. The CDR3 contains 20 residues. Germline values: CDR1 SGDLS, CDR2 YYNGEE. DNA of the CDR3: TGTGCCAGCAGCGTAACACAGGGGGCTGCTAGCGGGAGTTCCTACAATGAGCAGTTCTTC. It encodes CASSVTQGAASGSSYNEQFF.

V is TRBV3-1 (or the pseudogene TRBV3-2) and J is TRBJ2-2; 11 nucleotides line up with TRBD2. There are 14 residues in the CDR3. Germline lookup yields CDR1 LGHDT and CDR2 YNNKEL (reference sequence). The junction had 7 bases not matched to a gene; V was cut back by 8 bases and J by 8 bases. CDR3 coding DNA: TGTGCCAGCGCCCTCCTAGCGGGAGGTGGGGAGCTGTTTTTT. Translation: CASALLAGGGELFF.

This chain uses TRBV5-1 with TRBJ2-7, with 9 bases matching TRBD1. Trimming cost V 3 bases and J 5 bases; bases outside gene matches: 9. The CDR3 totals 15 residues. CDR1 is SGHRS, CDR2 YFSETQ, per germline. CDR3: CASSYAGTGRNEQYF. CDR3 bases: TGCGCCAGCAGCTATGCCGGGACAGGGCGCAACGAGCAGTACTTC. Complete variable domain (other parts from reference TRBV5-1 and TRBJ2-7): KAGVTQTPRYLIKTRGQQVTLSCSPISGHRSVSWYQQTPGQGLQFLFEYFSETQRNKGNFPGRFSGRQFSNSRSEMNVSTLELGDSALYLCASSYAGTGRNEQYFGPGTRLTVT.

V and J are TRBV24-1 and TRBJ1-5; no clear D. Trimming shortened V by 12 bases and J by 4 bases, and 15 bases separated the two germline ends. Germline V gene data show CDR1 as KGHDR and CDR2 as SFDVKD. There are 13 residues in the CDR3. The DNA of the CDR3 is TGTGCCCCAGGAGGGCCTGGGAATCAGCCCCAGCATTTT. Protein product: CAPGGPGNQPQHF.

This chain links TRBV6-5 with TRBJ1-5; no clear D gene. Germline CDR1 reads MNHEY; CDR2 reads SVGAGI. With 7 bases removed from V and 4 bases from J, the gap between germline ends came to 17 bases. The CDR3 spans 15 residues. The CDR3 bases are TGTGCCAGCACCATCACCGGAGGAGGGAATCAGCCCCAGCATTTT. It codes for CASTITGGGNQPQHF.

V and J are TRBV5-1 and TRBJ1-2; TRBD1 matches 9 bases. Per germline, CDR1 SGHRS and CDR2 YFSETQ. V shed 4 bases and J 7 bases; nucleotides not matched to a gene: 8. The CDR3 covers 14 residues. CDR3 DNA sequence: TGCGCCAGCAGCCTTACTGGGACAGGGAGTGGCTACACCTTC. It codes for CASSLTGTGSGYTF.

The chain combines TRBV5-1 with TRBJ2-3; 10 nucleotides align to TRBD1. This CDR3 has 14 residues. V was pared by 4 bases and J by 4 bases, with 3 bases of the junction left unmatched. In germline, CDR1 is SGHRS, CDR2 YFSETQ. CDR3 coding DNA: TGCGCCAGCAGCGCTGGACAGGGGGCAGATACGCAGTATTTT. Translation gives CASSAGQGADTQYF.

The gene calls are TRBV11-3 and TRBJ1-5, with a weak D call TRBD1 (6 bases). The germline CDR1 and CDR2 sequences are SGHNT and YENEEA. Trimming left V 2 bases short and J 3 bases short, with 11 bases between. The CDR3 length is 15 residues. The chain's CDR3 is CASSLPQGTNQPQHF. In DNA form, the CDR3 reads TGTGCCAGCAGCTTACCCCAGGGGACCAATCAGCCCCAGCATTTT.

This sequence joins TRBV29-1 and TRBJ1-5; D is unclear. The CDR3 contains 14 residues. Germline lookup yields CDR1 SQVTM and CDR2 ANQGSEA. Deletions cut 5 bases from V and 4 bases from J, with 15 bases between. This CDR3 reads CSVKGGQTNQPQHF. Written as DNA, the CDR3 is TGCAGCGTTAAAGGCGGGCAGACAAATCAGCCCCAGCATTTT.

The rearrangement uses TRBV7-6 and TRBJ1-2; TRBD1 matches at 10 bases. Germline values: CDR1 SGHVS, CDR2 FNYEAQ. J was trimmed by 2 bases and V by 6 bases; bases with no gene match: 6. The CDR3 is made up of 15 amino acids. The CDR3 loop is CASRHRTGGNYGYTF. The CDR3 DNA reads TGTGCCAGCAGACATCGGACAGGGGGAAACTATGGCTACACCTTC.

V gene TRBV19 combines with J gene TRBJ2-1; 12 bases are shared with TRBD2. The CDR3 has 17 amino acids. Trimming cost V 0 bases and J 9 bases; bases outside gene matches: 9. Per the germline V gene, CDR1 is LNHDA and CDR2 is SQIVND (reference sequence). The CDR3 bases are TGTGCCAGTAGTATAGACGGACTAGCGGGAACGTCGGGTGAGCAGTTCTTC. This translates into CASSIDGLAGTSGEQFF.

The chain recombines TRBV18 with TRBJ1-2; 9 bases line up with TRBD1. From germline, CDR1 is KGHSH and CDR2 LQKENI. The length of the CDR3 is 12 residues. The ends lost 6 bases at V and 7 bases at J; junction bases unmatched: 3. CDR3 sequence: CASSLDRGGYTF. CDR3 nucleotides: TGTGCCAGCTCCTTGGACAGGGGTGGCTACACCTTC.